This TCR beta chain was documented in a study of beta chain features in type 1 diabetes. CDR3 length equals 15 residues. The germline V gene has CDR1 LNHNV and CDR2 YYDKDF (reference sequence). Trimming took 0 bases from V and 3 from J, leaving 11 bases between them. Expressed TCRB transcripts were sequenced after all isolated RNA was converted to cDNA. The method was immunoSEQ multiplex PCR; TCRdb's version includes in-frame clones alone and lacks a portion of them. The sample shows hundreds of thousands of clones, over 8.5% of them seen only once. The specimen was naive CD4+ T cells from blood. This chain connects TRBV15 to TRBJ2-5; possibly TRBD2 for D (5 bases). The clonotype was recovered from a woman younger than 35 in good health. CDR3 in amino acids: CATSRDKQEEETQYF. In DNA, the CDR3 is TGTGCCACCAGCAGAGATAAGCAGGAGGAAGAGACCCAGTACTTC. Together with reference TRBV15 and TRBJ2-5, the CDR3 gives the full variable domain: DAMVIQNPRYQVTQFGKPVTLSCSQTLNHNVMYWYQQKSSQAPKLLFHYYDKDFNNEADTPDNFQSRRPNTSFCFLDIRSPGLGDTAMYLCATSRDKQEEETQYFGPGTRLLVL.